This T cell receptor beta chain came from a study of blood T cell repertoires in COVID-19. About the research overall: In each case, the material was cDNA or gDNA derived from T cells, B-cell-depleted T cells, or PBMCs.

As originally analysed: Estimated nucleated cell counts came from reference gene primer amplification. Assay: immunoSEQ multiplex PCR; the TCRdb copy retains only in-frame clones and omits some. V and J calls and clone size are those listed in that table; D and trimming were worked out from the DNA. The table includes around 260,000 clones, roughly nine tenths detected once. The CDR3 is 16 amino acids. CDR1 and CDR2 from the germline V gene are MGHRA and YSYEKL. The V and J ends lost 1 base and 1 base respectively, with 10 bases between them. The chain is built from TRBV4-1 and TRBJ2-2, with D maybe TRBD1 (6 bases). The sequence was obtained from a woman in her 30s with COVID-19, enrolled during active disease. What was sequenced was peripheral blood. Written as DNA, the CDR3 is TGCGCCAGCAGCCAAGGTAGGGGGAGGAACACCGGGGAGCTGTTTTTT. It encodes CASSQGRGRNTGELFF.